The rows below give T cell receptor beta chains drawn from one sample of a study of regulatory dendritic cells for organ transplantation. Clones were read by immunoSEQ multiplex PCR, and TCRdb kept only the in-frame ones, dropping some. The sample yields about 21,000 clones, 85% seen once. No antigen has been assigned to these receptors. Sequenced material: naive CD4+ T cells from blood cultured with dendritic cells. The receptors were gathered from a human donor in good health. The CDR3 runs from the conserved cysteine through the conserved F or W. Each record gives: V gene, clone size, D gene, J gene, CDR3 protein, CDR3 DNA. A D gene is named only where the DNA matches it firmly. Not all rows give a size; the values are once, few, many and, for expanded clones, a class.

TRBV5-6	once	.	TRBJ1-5	CASSLRTYSNQPQHF	TGTGCCAGCAGCTTGCGGACTTATAGCAATCAGCCCCAGCATTTT
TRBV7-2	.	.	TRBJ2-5	CASSQPDPQETQYF	TGTGCCAGCAGCCAACCGGACCCGCAAGAGACCCAGTACTTC
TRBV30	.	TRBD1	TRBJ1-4	CAWSETGGHEKLFF	TGTGCCTGGAGCGAGACAGGGGGCCACGAAAAACTGTTTTTT
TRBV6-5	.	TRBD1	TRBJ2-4	CASSYYRGLAKNIQYF	TGTGCCAGCAGTTATTACAGGGGATTAGCCAAAAACATTCAGTACTTC
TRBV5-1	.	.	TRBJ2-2	CASSLNGVANTGELFF	TGCGCCAGCAGCTTGAACGGGGTCGCGAACACCGGGGAGCTGTTTTTT
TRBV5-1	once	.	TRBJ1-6	CASSLGYDSPLHF	TGCGCCAGCAGCTTGGGGTACGATTCACCCCTCCACTTT
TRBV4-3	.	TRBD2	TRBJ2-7	CASSQGWVAGGAYEQYF	TGCGCCAGCAGCCAAGGATGGGTAGCGGGGGGGGCCTACGAGCAGTACTTC
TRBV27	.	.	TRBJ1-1	CASSFRRNTEAFF	TGTGCCAGCAGTTTTCGGCGGAACACTGAAGCTTTCTTT
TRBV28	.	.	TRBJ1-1	CASSLYSTGPGAFF	TGTGCCAGCAGTTTATATTCAACAGGGCCTGGGGCTTTCTTT
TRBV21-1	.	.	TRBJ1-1	CASSKQGRSTEAFF	TGTGCCAGCAGCAAACAGGGGCGCAGCACTGAAGCTTTCTTT
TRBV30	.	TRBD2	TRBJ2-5	CAWSLPGTSGQETQYF	TGTGCCTGGAGTCTCCCCGGGACTAGCGGACAAGAGACCCAGTACTTC
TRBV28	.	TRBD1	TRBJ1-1	CASSLKLGTVNTEAFF	TGTGCCAGCAGTCTCAAACTAGGGACAGTGAACACTGAAGCTTTCTTT